The sequence of this T cell receptor beta chain was determined in a study of T cells in narcolepsy. Across the study: Enrolled donors included narcolepsy type 1 or type 2 patients and healthy controls.

Clones were sequenced by immunoSEQ multiplex PCR, and TCRdb holds only the in-frame ones, with some missing. The table has tens of thousands of clones, around 81% seen once. Study-wide results and limits: Same-patient CSF and blood CD4+ T cell clonotypes included HCRT-specific and TRIB2-specific autoreactive ones. Autoreactive clonotypes reportedly recurred in blood of same and different patients, not controls. In some patient and control memory CD4+ samples, autoreactive clones were absent.

Of note for this clone: Antigen: not known.

The germline V gene has CDR1 SQVTM and CDR2 ANQGSEA. V gave up 5 bases and J gave up 9 bases; unmatched junction bases: 22. The CDR3 has 17 amino acids. The clonotype originates from a human donor in good health. The rearrangement uses TRBV29-1 and TRBJ1-1, with 9 bases aligning to TRBD1. The sequencing input was memory (CD45RA-) CD4+ T cells from blood. The DNA of the CDR3 is TGCAGCGTTTTCTTACTCCCGCTCCGACAGGGGGGTGCGAAAGCTTTCTTT. Its protein is CSVFLLPLRQGGAKAFF.